This TCR beta chain was captured by sequencing in a study of T cells in Graves' hyperthyroidism and ophthalmopathy. In this sample, this clonotype turned up many times. Amplification yielded TCR beta CDR3 regions, with RNA transcripts as the source. HTBI primers were employed in a first-round RT-PCR of the TCR CDR3. Via MiXCR, TCRdb re-called the multiplex PCR reads, giving one row per CDR3 protein. The sample records 50,000 to 60,000 distinct CDR3 sequences, 49% being singletons. The CDR3 is made up of 17 amino acids. Germline V gene sequence: CDR1 MNHEY, CDR2 SVGAGI. The J segment lost 0 bases and the V segment lost 5 bases, leaving 10 bases of the junction unmatched.

Sequenced sample: blood. The receptor comes from a woman younger than 45 with Graves' ophthalmopathy. The chain couples TRBV6-5 to TRBJ2-7; 10 bases match TRBD2. The CDR3 region is CASSQTSGSRYSYEQYF. The CDR3 DNA follows: TGTGCCAGCAGTCAGACTAGCGGGTCTAGATACTCCTACGAGCAGTACTTC.